Listed here are 28 T cell receptor beta chains from one sample, sequenced in a study of blood T cell repertoires in COVID-19. Clones were read by immunoSEQ multiplex PCR, and TCRdb kept only the in-frame ones, dropping some. There are around 240,000 clones in the sample; about 88% occur only once, and 0.85% to 1% lies in the top ten. The material sequenced was peripheral blood. The source of these receptors is a man aged 35 to 55 with acute or convalescent COVID-19.

This clone appeared a single time. J is TRBJ2-1 and V is TRBV2; the match to TRBD2 covers 11 bases. Germline V gene sequence: CDR1 SNHLY, CDR2 FYNNEI. V was clipped by 4 bases and J by 7 bases; unmatched bases: 3. CDR3 size: 14 residues. CDR3 protein: CASSALAGVNEQFF. The CDR3 coding sequence is TGTGCCAGCAGTGCACTAGCGGGGGTAAATGAGCAGTTCTTC.

The chain combines TRBV7-3 with TRBJ1-1, with 8 bases that match TRBD1. V trimming: 5 bases; J trimming: 4 bases; junction bases outside the gene matches: 6. The CDR3 has 14 amino acids. Germline-derived CDR1 and CDR2 are SGHTA and FQGTGA. CDR3 protein: CASSPDRGGTEAFF. Here the CDR3 DNA reads TGTGCCAGCAGCCCCGACAGGGGCGGCACTGAAGCTTTCTTT.

The chain is built from TRBV10-3 and TRBJ1-1; TRBD1 matches 7 bases. Germline V gene data show CDR1 as ENHRY and CDR2 as SYGVKD. CDR3 length equals 17 residues. Trimming cost V 6 bases and J 0 bases; bases outside gene matches: 13. CDR3 nucleotide sequence: TGTGCCATCAGGAACAGGGGAAAAATGGGTATGAACACTGAAGCTTTCTTT. This gives the protein CAIRNRGKMGMNTEAFF.

The chain is built from TRBV7-3 and TRBJ2-5, with D maybe TRBD2 (5 bases). The CDR3 consists of 16 residues. V was cut by 2 bases and J by 5 bases, with 18 bases left in between. CDR1 is SGHTA, CDR2 FQGTGA, per germline. CDR3 sequence: CASSLEGRPTPETQYF. In DNA form, the CDR3 reads TGTGCCAGCAGCTTAGAGGGCAGGCCCACCCCCGAGACCCAGTACTTC.

This rearrangement joins TRBV5-1 to TRBJ2-5, with 10 bases that match TRBD2. The germline CDR1 and CDR2 sequences are SGHRS and YFSETQ. The CDR3 contains 16 residues. V was clipped by 1 base and J by 0 bases; unmatched bases: 3. In nucleotides, the CDR3 is TGCGCCAGCAGCTTGAATAGCGGGGGGCACCAAGAGACCCAGTACTTC. Its protein product is CASSLNSGGHQETQYF.

The V gene is TRBV7-2, the J gene TRBJ2-3, with TRBD2 matching 12 bases. The trim removed 4 bases at V and 7 bases at J, leaving 6 bases unmatched. The CDR3 runs to 15 residues. Per germline, CDR1 SGHTA and CDR2 FQGNSA. For the CDR3, the DNA is TGTGCCAGCAGCTCTAGCGGGGGGGCCACGAATACGCAGTATTTT. It codes for CASSSSGGATNTQYF.

The chain couples TRBV5-8 to TRBJ2-3; TRBD2 matches 15 bases. The CDR3 runs 17 residues. Germline V gene lookup returns CDR1 SGHTS and CDR2 YDEGEE. The J segment lost 2 bases and the V segment lost 5 bases, leaving 6 bases of the junction unmatched. For the CDR3, the DNA is TGTGCCAGCAGTTTTGGACTAGCGGGGGGGTCCACAGATACGCAGTATTTT. Translating it yields CASSFGLAGGSTDTQYF.

This clone showed up just a few times. The chain employs TRBV6-4 and TRBJ2-3; TRBD2 matches 8 bases. This CDR3 has 15 amino acids. With V trimmed by 0 bases and J by 4 bases, 3 bases remained unmatched. Looked up from germline, CDR1 is MRHNA and CDR2 is SNTAGT. The CDR3 DNA reads TGTGCCAGCAGTGACTCCCGGGGGGGCCCAGATACGCAGTATTTT. Translated, it gives CASSDSRGGPDTQYF.

The sample holds a few counts of this clone. The gene calls are TRBV2 and TRBJ1-5; 9 bases are a match to TRBD1. Germline trimming cut 4 bases from V and 2 bases from J; bases unmatched to any gene: 3. The CDR3 runs 15 residues. Germline V gene sequence: CDR1 SNHLY, CDR2 FYNNEI. CDR3 amino acids: CASSGRTGGNQPQHF. The CDR3 DNA is TGTGCCAGCAGTGGAAGGACAGGGGGCAATCAGCCCCAGCATTTT.

The J gene is TRBJ2-1, the V gene TRBV27, with TRBD2 matching over 11 bases. The ends lost 1 base at V and 0 bases at J; junction bases unmatched: 11. This CDR3 has 20 amino acids. Germline V gene sequence: CDR1 MNHEY, CDR2 SMNVEV (reference sequence). The CDR3, as DNA: TGTGCCAGCAGTTTATTTAGTCTAGCGGGGGGCCCTAGCTCCTACAATGAGCAGTTCTTC. Translating gives CASSLFSLAGGPSSYNEQFF.

This clone was found once. The V call is TRBV30, the J call TRBJ1-1, with a tentative D call TRBD1 (5 bases). Trimming left V 0 bases short and J 8 bases short, with 10 bases between. The V gene's germline CDR1 is GTSNPN and CDR2 SVGIG (reference sequence). This CDR3 region has 12 residues. This CDR3 reads CAWSVVRGEAFF. The CDR3 nucleotides read TGTGCCTGGAGTGTGGTACGGGGGGAAGCTTTCTTT.

The chain employs TRBV7-9 and TRBJ2-7; maybe TRBD2 (5 bases). The V and J ends lost 3 bases and 0 bases respectively, with 9 bases between them. Germline V CDR1 and CDR2: SEHNR, FQNEAQ (reference sequence). The CDR3 covers 14 residues. CDR3: CASSFEGFSYEQYF. CDR3 in DNA: TGTGCCAGCAGCTTCGAGGGTTTCTCCTACGAGCAGTACTTC.

This chain joins TRBV10-2 and TRBJ2-3, with TRBD2 matching 10 bases. The V gene's germline CDR1 is WSHSY and CDR2 SAAADI. The J segment lost 4 bases and the V segment lost 6 bases, leaving 13 bases of the junction unmatched. CDR3 length: 17 residues. CDR3 amino acids: CASRPGGGLAGADTQYF. The CDR3 nucleotides read TGCGCCAGCAGACCCGGCGGGGGTCTAGCGGGAGCAGATACGCAGTATTTT.

This clone came up a few times. V and J are TRBV19 and TRBJ1-2; D not resolved. CDR1 and CDR2 (germline): LNHDA, SQIVND (reference sequence). Trimming removed 6 bases at V and 4 bases at J, with 9 bases between. The CDR3 consists of 12 residues. The CDR3 DNA follows: TGTGCCAGTAGGATGGCGGGCTATGGCTACACCTTC. Translating gives CASRMAGYGYTF.

The V call is TRBV11-2, the J call TRBJ1-1, with a tentative D call TRBD1 (6 bases). The CDR3 loop spans 16 amino acids. Germline loops: CDR1 SGHAT, CDR2 FQNNGV. With 5 bases removed from V and 1 base from J, the gap between germline ends came to 17 bases. The CDR3 region is CASSQIRGQKNTEAFF. The CDR3 region has the DNA TGTGCCAGCAGCCAGATACGAGGACAGAAGAACACTGAAGCTTTCTTT.

V gene TRBV5-4 combines with J gene TRBJ2-1; 8 bases fit TRBD2. With V trimmed by 0 bases and J by 4 bases, 12 bases remained unmatched. The CDR3 has 18 amino acids. Germline V CDR1 and CDR2: SGHNT, YYREEE (reference sequence). The CDR3 DNA follows: TGTGCCAGCAGCTTGGCCAGACAAGCGGGGGACTCGTACAATGAGCAGTTCTTC. Translating gives CASSLARQAGDSYNEQFF.

The genes are TRBV10-3 and TRBJ1-1; 9 bases fit TRBD1. CDR1 is ENHRY and CDR2 is SYGVKD in the germline V gene. The CDR3 has 15 amino acids. J gave up 3 bases and V 4 bases, and 6 bases lay outside the gene matches. The CDR3 here is CAISALDRGDTEAFF. CDR3 DNA sequence: TGTGCCATCAGTGCCCTAGACAGGGGGGACACTGAAGCTTTCTTT.

The chain couples TRBV2 to TRBJ1-4; D is unclear. Looked up from germline, CDR1 is SNHLY and CDR2 is FYNNEI. The CDR3 is 14 amino acids. Trimming removed 4 bases at V and 8 bases at J, with 14 bases between. The CDR3 DNA reads as TGTGCCAGCAGTGTGGCGGCCCTCGGGGAAAAACTGTTTTTT. It is translated as CASSVAALGEKLFF.

The chain combines TRBV30 with TRBJ1-1; perhaps TRBD1 as D (6 bases). The germline CDR1 and CDR2 sequences are GTSNPN and SVGIG (reference sequence). The CDR3 length is 13 residues. Trimming stripped 7 bases from V and 7 bases from J, with 19 bases between. The CDR3 bases are TGTGCCTCCCCGGCTTCAGGGGTTGATGAAGCTTTCTTT. Translating gives CASPASGVDEAFF.

The V gene is TRBV7-9, the J gene TRBJ2-7; weak D call: TRBD1 (6 bases). The CDR3 contains 13 residues. V was cut by 5 bases and J by 8 bases, with 16 bases left in between. From germline, CDR1 is SEHNR and CDR2 FQNEAQ (reference sequence). For the CDR3, the DNA is TGTGCCAGCAGCCCCGACAGGTGGGAAAAGCAGTACTTC. Its translation: CASSPDRWEKQYF.

The table lists this clone with a count of one. The chain links TRBV28 to TRBJ1-3; the D gene is possibly TRBD1 (5 bases). The CDR3 consists of 14 residues. Germline lookup yields CDR1 MDHEN and CDR2 SYDVKM. V lost 4 bases, J lost 0 bases, and 7 bases lay in between. The CDR3 DNA sequence: TGTGCCAGCAGTTCGACAGTCTCTGGAAACACCATATATTTT. Its protein is CASSSTVSGNTIYF.

This clone was seen only once. This chain uses TRBV11-2 with TRBJ1-2; 7 bases align to TRBD1. Looked up from germline, CDR1 is SGHAT and CDR2 is FQNNGV. The CDR3 extends over 16 amino acids. V shed 6 bases and J 4 bases; nucleotides not matched to a gene: 14. The CDR3 here is CASRPNPTGAIYGYTF. The CDR3 DNA reads as TGTGCCAGCAGACCGAACCCAACAGGGGCCATCTATGGCTACACCTTC.

For the CDR3, the DNA is TGTGCCAGCAGCGTAGGGGACACAGAGGAGGAAAAACTGTTTTTT. Encoded protein: CASSVGDTEEEKLFF. The chain has TRBV9 and TRBJ1-4; D is perhaps TRBD1 (6 bases). CDR1 is SGDLS, CDR2 YYNGEE, per germline. The germline V and J ends were trimmed by 0 bases and 8 bases, with 14 bases remaining between them. This CDR3 has 15 amino acids.

The V and J genes are TRBV6-5 and TRBJ2-1; tentatively, D is TRBD2 (5 bases). The ends were cut back, 6 bases at V and 3 bases at J, with 9 bases in the middle. Germline CDR1 MNHEY, CDR2 SVGAGI. CDR3 length: 13 residues. The CDR3 coding sequence is TGTGCCAGCAGACAGACTATCTACAATGAGCAGTTCTTC. Translated, it gives CASRQTIYNEQFF.

CDR3 region: CASSHRPGTGTRATGELFF. CDR3 nucleotides: TGCGCCAGCAGCCACCGTCCCGGGACAGGGACGAGGGCCACCGGGGAGCTGTTTTTT. V is TRBV5-1 and J is TRBJ2-2; 9 bases map to TRBD1. CDR3 length equals 19 residues. The germline V gene encodes CDR1 SGHRS and CDR2 YFSETQ. Trimming removed 4 bases from V and 4 bases from J; junction bases left unmatched: 17.

The gene calls are TRBV18 and TRBJ2-7, with a tentative D call TRBD1 (5 bases). Trimming stripped 3 bases from V and 2 bases from J, with 11 bases between. Per germline, CDR1 KGHSH and CDR2 LQKENI. The CDR3 is 14 residues long. The CDR3 protein is CASSPVWGPYEQYF. The CDR3, as DNA: TGTGCCAGCTCACCGGTTTGGGGCCCCTACGAGCAGTACTTC.

The CDR3 nucleotides read TGTGCCAGCAGCATCGACAGGGTTGTGTCTGGCTACACCTTC. Translation: CASSIDRVVSGYTF. The J gene is TRBJ1-2, the V gene TRBV5-6; TRBD1 matches 7 bases. V was clipped by 4 bases and J by 7 bases; unmatched bases: 10. Germline CDR1 and CDR2: SGHDT and YYEEEE. The CDR3 length is 14 residues.

The chain carries TRBV11-3 and TRBJ2-3, with D tentatively TRBD1 (5 bases). CDR1 and CDR2 from the germline V gene are SGHNT and YENEEA. V lost 1 base and J lost 1, with 12 bases in between. CDR3 length: 16 amino acids. This CDR3 reads CASSLGVAGRTDTQYF. CDR3 nucleotide sequence: TGTGCCAGCAGCTTAGGTGTGGCAGGGCGCACAGATACGCAGTATTTT.